The following is a T cell receptor (beta chain) sequence with its context. There are many counts of this clonotype. Its antigen is not yet known. Germline and junction disagree at one end, which may indicate a read error. The sample belongs to a study of Graves' ophthalmopathy and Graves' hyperthyroidism (dated by TCRdb to 2016 to 2019). For the wider study: Peripheral blood samples were taken at the time of initial diagnosis, before any treatment was given. T-cell repertoires of thyroid tissue and blood were compared in a handful of hyperthyroidism patients. To tell Graves' ophthalmopathy apart from Graves' hyperthyroidism, and to predict which patients would progress to ophthalmopathy, the study relied on TCR beta repertoire signatures. In total, 135 blood samples were TCR-sequenced: around 42 ophthalmopathy, some 75 hyperthyroidism and approximately 17 hyperthyroidism-to-ophthalmopathy patients. For training and testing, the 100 or so patients in the discovery cohort were randomly divided in a 7:3 ratio. Following sample collection, hyperthyroidism patients were given methimazole at a starting dose of 30 mg daily, and ophthalmopathy patients were given high-dose intravenous methylprednisolone. To explore V-J signatures that distinguish ophthalmopathy from hyperthyroidism, a discovery set of about a hundred patients was enrolled, made up of under 50 with ophthalmopathy and around 60 with stable hyperthyroidism. An independent validation cohort was composed of fewer than 20 hyperthyroidism patients and around 16 patients who later progressed from hyperthyroidism to ophthalmopathy. On the study overall, not on this receptor specifically: No statistical method was used to set the sample size in advance, and the investigators knew which group each participant was assigned to. In validation, the model predicted ophthalmopathy progression with more than 55% sensitivity and approximately 75% specificity; some 13 predicted patients were CT-confirmed with GO in a median of approximately 6.5 months. The 13-signature model separated ophthalmopathy from stable hyperthyroidism with approximately 90% sensitivity and about 81% specificity in cross-validation, and 80%/75% in the test set. Most of the expanded thyroid clonotypes with a frequency above 0.001 were also detected in blood, and it was suggested that the thyroid immune response may be reflected by blood repertoires.

From cysteine to phenylalanine, the CDR3 is 16 amino acids long. Only the CDR3 region is kept as DNA, spanning 48 bases read in frame from base 1. Sequences SGHRS (CDR1) and YFSETQ (CDR2) are obtained from the germline V gene. TCR beta CDR3 regions were amplified from RNA transcripts for repertoire sequencing. A first-round RT-PCR used HTBI primers with the Qiagen OneStep RT-PCR kit, followed by a second-round multiplex PCR, size selection and purification. Sequencing of the libraries was carried out on an Illumina HiSeq2000 in paired-end mode with 100 bp reads. The authors' analysis ran thus. SOAPnuke was used for read processing, and reads with adapters, uncalled bases, a mean Phred below 15, or no exact constant-primer or identifier match were discarded. High-quality paired reads were merged with COPE v1.2.5. Unique nucleotide sequences were defined as clonotypes and aligned to IMGT TRB V, D and J references using MiTCR v1.1. The analysis was limited to V-J combinations with a frequency above 0.0001, which together covered roughly 99% of the repertoires. For each V-J combination, a TCR clonal expansion and chaos score was defined as the ratio of F50 clonal expansion to chaos observed in the TCRdist matrix. Features were reduced by Welch's t-statistics and random forest to 10 to 15 V-J combinations, which fed a naive Bayes classifier. The similarity between thyroid and blood repertoires was quantified using the Morisita-Horn index. Using fastp trimming at Q25 and MiXCR clonotype assembly, TCRdb reanalyzed the public sequencing data and kept in-frame beta chains. All rows with the same CDR3 protein become a single entry with the most common DNA and genes. TCRdb assigned the V and J calls; the authors' analysis was not used. The sample contains roughly 230,000 distinct CDR3 sequences, roughly 21% of them found a single time. More than 35% of the sample is taken by the ten largest.

Ophthalmopathy patients were characterized by moderately to severely active disease, a Clinical Activity Score of at least 3, a NOSPECS grade of at least 4, and a disease duration under 3 months. Anyone with other autoimmune diseases, uncontrolled infections, pregnancy or lactation was excluded from the study. Clinical symptoms, serum thyroxine, TRAb, thyroid ultrasound and orbital computed tomography formed the basis of the diagnosis. Ficoll-Paque density gradient centrifugation was used to isolate PBMCs from 10 ml of fresh peripheral blood. Total RNA was extracted with Trizol reagent and quality-checked on an Agilent 2100 Bioanalyzer.

This TCR derives from a woman between 50 and 59 years old with Graves' ophthalmopathy. Donor details come from another sample of the same person, matched by shared clones. The chain links TRBV5-1 with TRBJ2-1; 10 junctional bases match TRBD2. Sequencing was carried out using peripheral blood. The bases read TGCGCCAGCAGCTTTATCTCTAGCGGGAGTGTCGATGAGCAGCTCTTC. This yields the protein CASSFISSGSVDEQLF.